Ten or more counts support the clone carrying this T cell receptor (beta chain). Its matching antigen is unknown. The sample is drawn from a study of response to subunit inactivated influenza vaccine. Study-wide results and limits: Seasonal influenza vaccination, on each occasion, was suggested by the authors to recruit few new T cells.

TCRdb passed the RT-PCR reads through MiXCR, listing each CDR3 protein once. Of 200,000 to 250,000 distinct CDR3 sequences listed, approximately 12% are singletons. The CDR3 is 15 amino acids. Germline V gene sequence: CDR1 SGHAT, CDR2 FQNNGV. After removal of 3 bases from V and 6 bases from J, the junction contained 6 bases not matched to a gene. The sample was non-naive T cells sorted from PBMCs, taken around 14 days before vaccination. V is TRBV11-2 and J is TRBJ2-1, with TRBD1 identical over 9 bases. The sequence was obtained from a man aged 50-59 years who received an inactivated influenza vaccine. Here the CDR3 reads CASSFRTGVGNEQFF. The CDR3 DNA is TGTGCCAGCAGCTTCCGGACAGGGGTGGGCAATGAGCAGTTCTTC. Combining the CDR3 with reference TRBV11-2 and TRBJ2-1 gives the whole variable domain EAGVAQSPRYKIIEKRQSVAFWCNPISGHATLYWYQQILGQGPKLLIQFQNNGVVDDSQLPKDRFSAERLKGVDSTLKIQPAKLEDSAVYLCASSFRTGVGNEQFFGPGTRLTVL.